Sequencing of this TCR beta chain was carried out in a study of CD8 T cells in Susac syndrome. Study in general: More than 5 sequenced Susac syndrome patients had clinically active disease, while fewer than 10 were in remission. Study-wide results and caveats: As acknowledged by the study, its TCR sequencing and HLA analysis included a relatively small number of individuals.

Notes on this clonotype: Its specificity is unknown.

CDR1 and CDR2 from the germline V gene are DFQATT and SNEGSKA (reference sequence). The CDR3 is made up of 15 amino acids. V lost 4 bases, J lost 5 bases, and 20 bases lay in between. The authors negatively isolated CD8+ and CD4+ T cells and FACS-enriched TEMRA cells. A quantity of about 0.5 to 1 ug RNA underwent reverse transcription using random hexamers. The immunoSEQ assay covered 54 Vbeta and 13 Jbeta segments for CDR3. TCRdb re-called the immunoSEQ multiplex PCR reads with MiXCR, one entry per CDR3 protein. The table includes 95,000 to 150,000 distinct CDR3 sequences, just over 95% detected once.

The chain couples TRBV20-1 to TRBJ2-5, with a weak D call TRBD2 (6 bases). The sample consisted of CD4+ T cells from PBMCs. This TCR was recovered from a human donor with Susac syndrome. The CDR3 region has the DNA TGCAGTGCTAACAAGGGTTTCGGAGGGCCGGAGACCCAGTACTTC. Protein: CSANKGFGGPETQYF.